This T cell receptor beta chain was obtained from a study of pediatric ulcerative colitis. The repertoire was sequenced with immunoSEQ multiplex PCR; TCRdb's copy has only in-frame clones and lacks some. The profile shows about 60,000 clones, over 80% of them singletons. Study-wide results and caveats: No controls had the two rectal clonotypes shared by ulcerative colitis patients.

J gave up 1 base and V 0 bases, and 9 bases lay outside the gene matches. CDR1 and CDR2 from the germline V gene are LGHNA and YSLEER. CDR3 length: 17 amino acids. To note about this clone: The antigen is undetermined.

This chain links TRBV4-3 with TRBJ2-7; 7 bases line up with TRBD2. This TCR was recovered from a boy aged 10-17 years who was a control in a study of pediatric ulcerative colitis. Sequencing used blood. Here the CDR3 reads CASSQDLGSGISYEQYF. In DNA form, the CDR3 reads TGCGCCAGCAGCCAAGATTTAGGAAGCGGGATATCCTACGAGCAGTACTTC.